This TCR beta chain is from a study of blood T cells in healthy people across ages. Study as a whole: When template switching was applied, about one barcoded beta molecule was captured per two T cells.

PCR was performed a second time for roughly 7 to 12 cycles using a sample-barcoded 5' primer and a J-beta primer mix. MiXCR was run by TCRdb on the 5' RACE reads, yielding one entry per CDR3 protein. The sample holds 550,000 to 600,000 distinct CDR3 sequences, more than 45% seen once. The receptor comes from an elderly man in good health. Source material: blood.

The CDR3 DNA reads TGTGCCAGCAGCTCTAGCGGGAGGCCCTCCTACAATGAGCAGTTCTTC. Translation gives CASSSSGRPSYNEQFF. This rearrangement joins TRBV5-6 to TRBJ2-1; 11 nucleotides match TRBD2. The CDR3 length is 16 residues. With 3 bases clipped from V and 0 bases from J, the junction kept 2 bases outside the gene matches. Germline V gene data show CDR1 as SGHDT and CDR2 as YYEEEE.